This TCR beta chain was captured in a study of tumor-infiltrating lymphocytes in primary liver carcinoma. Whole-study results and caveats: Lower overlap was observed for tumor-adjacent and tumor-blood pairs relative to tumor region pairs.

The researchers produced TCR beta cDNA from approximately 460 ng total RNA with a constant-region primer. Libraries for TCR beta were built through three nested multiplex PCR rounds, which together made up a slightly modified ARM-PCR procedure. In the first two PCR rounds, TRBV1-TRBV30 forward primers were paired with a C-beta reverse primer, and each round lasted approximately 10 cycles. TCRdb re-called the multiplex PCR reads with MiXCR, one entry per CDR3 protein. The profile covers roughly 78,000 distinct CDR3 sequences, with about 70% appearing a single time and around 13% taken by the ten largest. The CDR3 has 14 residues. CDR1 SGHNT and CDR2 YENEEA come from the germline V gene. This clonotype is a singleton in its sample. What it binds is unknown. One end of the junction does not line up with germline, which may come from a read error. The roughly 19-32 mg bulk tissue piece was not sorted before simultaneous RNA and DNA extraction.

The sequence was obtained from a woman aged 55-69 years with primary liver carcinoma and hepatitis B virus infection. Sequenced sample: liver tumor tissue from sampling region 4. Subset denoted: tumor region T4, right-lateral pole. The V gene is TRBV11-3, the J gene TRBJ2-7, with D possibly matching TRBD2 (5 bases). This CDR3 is CVSSLTSWVYEQYF. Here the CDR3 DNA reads TGTGTCAGCAGCTTAACTAGTTGGGTGTACGAGCAGTACTTC.